The 3 T cell receptor beta chains in this list originate from one sample, sequenced in a study of identical twins. TCRdb independently ran MiXCR on the 5' RACE reads; one entry per CDR3 protein. The table lists 1,800,000 or so distinct CDR3 sequences, less than 35% of them singletons. The sequenced material came from cord blood. These receptor sequences come from a newborn girl in good health.

This clonotype has a handful of counts. The rearrangement links TRBV12-3 or TRBV12-4 to TRBJ2-2; unclear D gene. This CDR3 comprises 14 residues. V gave up 3 bases and J gave up 3 bases, with 8 bases separating them. The CDR3 sequence is CASSFWADTGELFF. CDR3 DNA sequence: TGTGCCAGCAGTTTTTGGGCCGACACCGGGGAGCTGTTTTTT.

In regard to this clonotype: The junction and the germline gene differ at one end; a read error may be behind it. The rearrangement uses TRBV28 and TRBJ2-3, with D tentatively TRBD1 (6 bases). This CDR3 has 17 amino acids. Germline CDR1 reads MDHEN; CDR2 reads SYDVKM. CDR3 region: CASSLTSPGQWTDAQYF. The CDR3 DNA sequence: TGTGCCAGCAGTTTAACGTCCCCCGGACAGTGGACAGATGCGCAGTATTTT. Filled out from reference TRBV28 and TRBJ2-3, the complete variable domain reads DVKVTQSSRYLVKRTGEKVFLECVQDMDHENMFWYRQDPGLGLRLIYFSYDVKMKEKGDIPEGYSVSREKKERFSLILESASTNQTSMYLCASSLTSPGQWTDAQYFGPGTRLTVL.

This rearrangement joins TRBV2 to TRBJ2-7; a weak D match, TRBD2 (7 bases). The CDR3 loop spans 15 amino acids. CDR1 is SNHLY, CDR2 FYNNEI, per germline. V was clipped by 2 bases and J by 7 bases, with 18 bases between them. This CDR3 reads CASSERGGRMDEQYF. CDR3 DNA: TGTGCCAGCAGTGAACGCGGGGGCCGGATGGATGAGCAGTACTTC.